The rows below give T cell receptor beta chains drawn from one sample of a study of CD8 T cells in Susac syndrome. TCRdb analysed the immunoSEQ multiplex PCR reads with MiXCR anew, one entry per CDR3 protein. The sample lists tens of thousands of distinct CDR3 sequences, 90% to 95% occurring once. The specimen was CD8+ T cells from PBMCs. The receptors shown here come from a human donor with Susac syndrome. The CDR3 runs from the conserved cysteine through the conserved F or W. Each record gives: clone size, D gene, J gene, V gene, CDR3 protein, CDR3 DNA. D genes are given only for firm matches. Only some rows state a clone size, as once, few, many or a class for expanded clones.

abundance: -
d_gene: -
j_gene: TRBJ1-2
v_gene: TRBV9
CDR3aa: CASSVGRGNAYGYTF
CDR3nt: TGTGCCAGCAGCGTAGGTCGGGGGAACGCCTATGGCTACACCTTC

abundance: -
d_gene: -
j_gene: TRBJ1-1
v_gene: TRBV20-1
CDR3aa: CSARDGRFREAFF
CDR3nt: TGCAGTGCTAGAGATGGACGGTTCCGAGAAGCTTTCTTT

abundance: once
d_gene: -
j_gene: TRBJ1-4
v_gene: TRBV12-3/TRBV12-4
CDR3aa: CAVRRSANEKLFF
CDR3nt: TGTGCCGTCCGTAGGTCAGCTAATGAAAAACTGTTTTTT

abundance: once
d_gene: -
j_gene: TRBJ2-5
v_gene: TRBV6-2/TRBV6-3
CDR3aa: CASSEGHQETQYF
CDR3nt: TGTGCCAGCAGTGAGGGACACCAAGAGACCCAGTACTTC

abundance: -
d_gene: TRBD1
j_gene: TRBJ2-1
v_gene: TRBV7-6
CDR3aa: CASSRGQGALNEQFF
CDR3nt: TGTGCCAGCAGCCGGGGACAGGGGGCGCTTAATGAGCAGTTCTTC

abundance: -
d_gene: -
j_gene: TRBJ2-6
v_gene: TRBV4-3
CDR3aa: CASSQVEGANVLTF
CDR3nt: TGCGCCAGCAGCCAAGTTGAAGGGGCCAACGTCCTGACTTTC

abundance: -
d_gene: -
j_gene: TRBJ2-3
v_gene: TRBV7-9
CDR3aa: CASSLMYRAPSTDTQYF
CDR3nt: TGTGCCAGCAGCCTTATGTACAGGGCGCCTAGCACAGATACGCAGTATTTT

abundance: -
d_gene: TRBD1
j_gene: TRBJ1-1
v_gene: TRBV7-9
CDR3aa: CASRPGQSNTEAFF
CDR3nt: TGTGCCAGCAGGCCGGGACAGTCGAACACTGAAGCTTTCTTT

abundance: -
d_gene: -
j_gene: TRBJ2-2
v_gene: TRBV2
CDR3aa: CASSDGQLAPGELFF
CDR3nt: TGTGCCAGCAGTGACGGTCAACTAGCTCCCGGGGAGCTGTTTTTT

abundance: once
d_gene: -
j_gene: TRBJ1-2
v_gene: TRBV2
CDR3aa: CASREDTTNYGYTF
CDR3nt: TGTGCCAGCAGGGAGGACACTACTAACTATGGCTACACCTTC

abundance: -
d_gene: -
j_gene: TRBJ2-2
v_gene: TRBV7-7
CDR3aa: CASSPPGNTGELFF
CDR3nt: TGTGCCAGCAGCCCCCCCGGGAACACCGGGGAGCTGTTTTTT

abundance: -
d_gene: -
j_gene: TRBJ1-3
v_gene: TRBV9
CDR3aa: CASSEEAGYSGNTIYF
CDR3nt: TGTGCCAGCAGCGAGGAGGCTGGGTACTCTGGAAACACCATATATTTT

abundance: -
d_gene: TRBD2
j_gene: TRBJ2-1
v_gene: TRBV4-3
CDR3aa: CASSQRTSGRFNEQFF
CDR3nt: TGCGCCAGCAGCCAAAGGACTAGCGGGAGGTTTAATGAGCAGTTCTTC

abundance: -
d_gene: -
j_gene: TRBJ2-7
v_gene: TRBV27
CDR3aa: CASSFFGDEQYF
CDR3nt: TGTGCCAGCAGTTTCTTCGGTGACGAGCAGTACTTC

abundance: -
d_gene: -
j_gene: TRBJ2-5
v_gene: TRBV5-1
CDR3aa: CASSLKVGETQYF
CDR3nt: TGCGCCAGCAGCTTGAAAGTCGGAGAGACCCAGTACTTC

abundance: -
d_gene: TRBD1
j_gene: TRBJ1-5
v_gene: TRBV20-1
CDR3aa: CSAREQGDQPQHF
CDR3nt: TGCAGTGCAAGGGAACAGGGGGATCAGCCCCAGCATTTT

abundance: -
d_gene: TRBD2
j_gene: TRBJ2-7
v_gene: TRBV20-1
CDR3aa: CSARDGKREVYEQYF
CDR3nt: TGCAGTGCTAGAGATGGGAAGCGGGAGGTCTACGAGCAGTACTTC

abundance: -
d_gene: -
j_gene: TRBJ2-4
v_gene: TRBV3-1
CDR3aa: CASSHRAKVSGNIQYF
CDR3nt: TGTGCCAGCAGCCACAGGGCAAAAGTATCAGGAAACATTCAGTACTTC

abundance: -
d_gene: TRBD2
j_gene: TRBJ2-3
v_gene: TRBV2
CDR3aa: CASSEWRGGADTQYF
CDR3nt: TGTGCCAGCAGTGAGTGGCGGGGGGGCGCAGATACGCAGTATTTT

abundance: -
d_gene: -
j_gene: TRBJ2-1
v_gene: TRBV14
CDR3aa: CASSLTVNEQFF
CDR3nt: TGTGCCAGCAGCCTCACCGTAAATGAGCAGTTCTTC

abundance: -
d_gene: -
j_gene: TRBJ2-1
v_gene: TRBV2
CDR3aa: CASSEEPAPPYNEQFF
CDR3nt: TGTGCCAGCAGTGAAGAGCCAGCGCCGCCCTACAATGAGCAGTTCTTC

abundance: -
d_gene: TRBD2
j_gene: TRBJ2-1
v_gene: TRBV7-9
CDR3aa: CASSGEASGPYNEQFF
CDR3nt: TGTGCCAGCAGCGGGGAAGCTAGCGGACCCTACAATGAGCAGTTCTTC